The clone carrying this TCR delta chain has a handful of counts. What it binds is not known. The entry originates in a study of Vδ1+ human thymocytes. The template was reverse-transcribed extracted RNA. The CDR3 regions were amplified by multiplex PCR from V-gene primers to a constant-region primer. TCRdb processed the multiplex PCR reads again with the CATT caller. In the table there are some 55,000 delta-chain clones, approximately 15% of which are singletons. Study-wide results and limits: Highly polyclonal TRG and TRD repertoires with Gaussian CDR3 length distributions appeared in thymus. Many TRG clonotypes were shared between donors; TRD repertoires were essentially private.

V was clipped by 0 bases and J by 0 bases; unmatched bases: 22. Germline V gene sequence: CDR1 TSWWSYY, CDR2 QGS. This CDR3 is built from 24 residues. Alphabeta T cells were depleted, then CD3+ Vdelta1+ Vdelta2- thymocytes were FACS-sorted. Vdelta1+ thymocyte sorts reached between about 98% and 99.6% purity. The clonotype comes from a boy under two years old who had congenital heart surgery. The chain has TRDV1 and TRDJ1, with 13 positions matching TRDD3. The specimen sequenced was Vdelta1+ gamma-delta thymocytes from the thymus. The subset denotes: FACS-sorted CD3+ TCRalphabeta- TCRVdelta1+ TCRVdelta2- thymocytes. The CDR3 sequence: CALGELELHRSTGGYGWNTDKLIF. The CDR3 DNA follows: TGTGCTCTTGGGGAACTCGAACTCCACCGAAGTACTGGGGGATACGGGTGGAACACCGATAAACTCATCTTT.